Listed below are T cell receptor beta chains from one sample, sequenced in a study of cytomegalovirus exposure and HLA in healthy donors. Using immunoSEQ multiplex PCR, the repertoire was profiled, and TCRdb retains in-frame clones only, with some absent. The sample consists of over 90,000 clones, 60% to 75% of them appearing once. The sequencing input was PBMCs. The receptors come from a woman aged 70-85 years in good health and CMV-seropositive. Each CDR3 is given with its conserved first and last residue. The order of the fields is D gene, clone size, J gene, V gene, CDR3 protein, CDR3 DNA. D genes are given only for firm matches. The listing skips clone size in some rows; elsewhere it reads once, few, many or a size class.

d_call: TRBD1; clone_size: -; j_call: TRBJ1-2; v_call: TRBV5-5; cdr3_aa: CASSFDRGGYTF; cdr3_nt: TGTGCCAGCAGCTTTGACAGGGGAGGCTACACCTTC
d_call: TRBD1; clone_size: -; j_call: TRBJ2-4; v_call: TRBV25-1; cdr3_aa: CASSGGTGGPNNIQYF; cdr3_nt: TGTGCCAGCAGTGGGGGGACAGGGGGACCCAACAACATTCAGTACTTC
d_call: TRBD1; clone_size: -; j_call: TRBJ2-5; v_call: TRBV15; cdr3_aa: CATSSGTARQETQYF; cdr3_nt: TGTGCCACCAGCAGTGGGACAGCACGACAAGAGACCCAGTACTTC
d_call: TRBD1; clone_size: -; j_call: TRBJ2-5; v_call: TRBV5-4; cdr3_aa: CASSGRTGGRETQYF; cdr3_nt: TGTGCCAGCAGCGGTAGGACAGGGGGCCGGGAGACCCAGTACTTC
d_call: TRBD2; clone_size: -; j_call: TRBJ2-3; v_call: TRBV7-2; cdr3_aa: CASSFSSSGADTQYF; cdr3_nt: TGTGCCAGCAGCTTTTCGTCGAGCGGGGCAGATACGCAGTATTTT
d_call: -; clone_size: -; j_call: TRBJ2-2; v_call: TRBV18; cdr3_aa: CASSPPEESNTGELFF; cdr3_nt: TGTGCCAGCTCACCACCGGAGGAATCGAACACCGGGGAGCTGTTTTTT
d_call: TRBD1; clone_size: -; j_call: TRBJ1-5; v_call: TRBV28; cdr3_aa: CASSRGSTGGQPQHF; cdr3_nt: TGTGCCAGCAGCCGCGGATCGACAGGGGGTCAGCCCCAGCATTTT
d_call: -; clone_size: -; j_call: TRBJ1-6; v_call: TRBV7-9; cdr3_aa: CASSSRQIHNSPLHF; cdr3_nt: TGTGCCAGCAGCTCCCGACAGATTCATAATTCACCCCTCCACTTT
d_call: TRBD2; clone_size: -; j_call: TRBJ2-2; v_call: TRBV18; cdr3_aa: CASSLWTSGSTNTGELFF; cdr3_nt: TGTGCCAGCTCACTCTGGACTAGCGGGAGCACGAACACCGGGGAGCTGTTTTTT
d_call: -; clone_size: -; j_call: TRBJ2-2; v_call: TRBV9; cdr3_aa: CASGQSGDTGELFF; cdr3_nt: TGTGCCAGCGGACAGTCAGGAGACACCGGGGAGCTGTTTTTT
d_call: -; clone_size: -; j_call: TRBJ1-1; v_call: TRBV7-9; cdr3_aa: CASSFRVDTEAFF; cdr3_nt: TGTGCCAGCAGCTTCCGAGTTGACACTGAAGCTTTCTTT
d_call: TRBD1; clone_size: -; j_call: TRBJ2-3; v_call: TRBV11-2; cdr3_aa: CASSLTGQGVVTDTQYF; cdr3_nt: TGTGCCAGCAGCTTAACGGGACAGGGGGTAGTAACAGATACGCAGTATTTT
d_call: -; clone_size: few; j_call: TRBJ2-3; v_call: TRBV5-1; cdr3_aa: CASSRGTDTQYF; cdr3_nt: TGCGCCAGCAGCCGAGGCACAGATACGCAGTATTTT
d_call: TRBD2; clone_size: -; j_call: TRBJ2-3; v_call: TRBV5-8; cdr3_aa: CASSLGLAGGTDTQYF; cdr3_nt: TGTGCCAGCAGCTTGGGACTAGCGGGAGGCACAGATACGCAGTATTTT
d_call: -; clone_size: -; j_call: TRBJ2-2; v_call: TRBV14; cdr3_aa: CASSQQGGELFF; cdr3_nt: TGTGCCAGCAGTCAACAGGGCGGGGAGCTGTTTTTT
d_call: -; clone_size: -; j_call: TRBJ1-2; v_call: TRBV28; cdr3_aa: CASSFGGVDYGYTF; cdr3_nt: TGTGCCAGCAGTTTCGGCGGGGTTGACTATGGCTACACCTTC
d_call: -; clone_size: -; j_call: TRBJ1-1; v_call: TRBV27; cdr3_aa: CASSLLSGTEAFF; cdr3_nt: TGTGCCAGCAGTTTATTATCCGGGACTGAAGCTTTCTTT
d_call: -; clone_size: -; j_call: TRBJ1-4; v_call: TRBV7-6; cdr3_aa: CASSSLGGANEKLFF; cdr3_nt: TGTGCCAGCAGCTCCCTGGGGGGGGCGAATGAAAAACTGTTTTTT
d_call: TRBD1; clone_size: -; j_call: TRBJ2-7; v_call: TRBV4-3; cdr3_aa: CASTPNRDSNSYEQYF; cdr3_nt: TGCGCCAGCACCCCGAACCGGGACAGTAACTCCTACGAGCAGTACTTC
d_call: -; clone_size: few; j_call: TRBJ1-1; v_call: TRBV6-1; cdr3_aa: CASRETNQNTEAFF; cdr3_nt: TGTGCCAGCAGGGAGACCAACCAGAACACTGAAGCTTTCTTT
d_call: -; clone_size: -; j_call: TRBJ1-1; v_call: TRBV20-1; cdr3_aa: CSASRGTEAFF; cdr3_nt: TGCAGTGCTAGCCGGGGAACTGAAGCTTTCTTT
d_call: -; clone_size: -; j_call: TRBJ1-4; v_call: TRBV7-8; cdr3_aa: CASSLGGWGTNEKLFF; cdr3_nt: TGTGCCAGCAGCTTAGGCGGGTGGGGAACTAATGAAAAACTGTTTTTT
d_call: TRBD1; clone_size: -; j_call: TRBJ1-1; v_call: TRBV18; cdr3_aa: CASSPQGANTEAFF; cdr3_nt: TGTGCCAGCTCACCACAGGGGGCGAACACTGAAGCTTTCTTT
d_call: TRBD2; clone_size: -; j_call: TRBJ2-5; v_call: TRBV5-1; cdr3_aa: CASSIAGWETQYF; cdr3_nt: TGCGCCAGCAGCATAGCGGGCTGGGAGACCCAGTACTTC
d_call: -; clone_size: -; j_call: TRBJ2-1; v_call: TRBV5-5; cdr3_aa: CASSLGAQSSYNEQFF; cdr3_nt: TGTGCCAGCAGCTTGGGAGCGCAGTCTTCCTACAATGAGCAGTTCTTC
d_call: TRBD1; clone_size: -; j_call: TRBJ2-7; v_call: TRBV11-2; cdr3_aa: CASSSDRPLVFEQYF; cdr3_nt: TGTGCCAGCAGCTCGGACAGGCCCCTTGTGTTCGAGCAGTACTTC
d_call: -; clone_size: -; j_call: TRBJ2-2; v_call: TRBV5-1; cdr3_aa: CASSFTANTGELFF; cdr3_nt: TGCGCCAGCAGCTTTACTGCGAACACCGGGGAGCTGTTTTTT
d_call: -; clone_size: -; j_call: TRBJ1-5; v_call: TRBV25-1; cdr3_aa: CANSDSRGVQPQHF; cdr3_nt: TGTGCCAACAGTGACTCCCGGGGGGTTCAGCCCCAGCATTTT
d_call: -; clone_size: -; j_call: TRBJ2-1; v_call: TRBV2; cdr3_aa: CASSREYVDHEQFF; cdr3_nt: TGTGCCAGCAGTAGGGAGTATGTAGATCATGAGCAGTTCTTC
d_call: TRBD1; clone_size: -; j_call: TRBJ1-2; v_call: TRBV18; cdr3_aa: CASSGTGDIYGYTF; cdr3_nt: TGTGCCAGCTCCGGGACAGGCGATATCTATGGCTACACCTTC
d_call: TRBD1; clone_size: -; j_call: TRBJ2-5; v_call: TRBV7-2; cdr3_aa: CASSRMSPTGGMETQYF; cdr3_nt: TGTGCCAGCAGTCGAATGTCCCCGACAGGGGGCATGGAGACCCAGTACTTC
d_call: -; clone_size: -; j_call: TRBJ1-5; v_call: TRBV19; cdr3_aa: CASSMEGRGNQPQHF; cdr3_nt: TGTGCCAGTAGTATGGAGGGAAGAGGCAATCAGCCCCAGCATTTT
d_call: TRBD1; clone_size: -; j_call: TRBJ2-7; v_call: TRBV27; cdr3_aa: CASTPTGTGALGEQYF; cdr3_nt: TGTGCCAGCACCCCAACCGGGACAGGGGCCCTCGGGGAGCAGTACTTC
d_call: TRBD2; clone_size: once; j_call: TRBJ2-5; v_call: TRBV30; cdr3_aa: CAFSGGLVETQYF; cdr3_nt: TGTGCCTTTTCGGGGGGACTAGTGGAGACCCAGTACTTC
d_call: TRBD2; clone_size: -; j_call: TRBJ2-5; v_call: TRBV15; cdr3_aa: CATSSYGTSGGQETQYF; cdr3_nt: TGTGCCACCAGCAGCTATGGGACTAGCGGGGGACAAGAGACCCAGTACTTC
d_call: -; clone_size: -; j_call: TRBJ1-4; v_call: TRBV5-1; cdr3_aa: CASSSLGQGTEKLFF; cdr3_nt: TGCGCCAGCAGCTCTCTTGGTCAGGGAACTGAAAAACTGTTTTTT
d_call: -; clone_size: -; j_call: TRBJ1-1; v_call: TRBV30; cdr3_aa: CAWSVLSPGTEAFF; cdr3_nt: TGTGCCTGGAGTGTCCTTTCACCGGGCACTGAAGCTTTCTTT
d_call: -; clone_size: -; j_call: TRBJ2-3; v_call: TRBV5-4; cdr3_aa: CASSSGRQGRSTDTQYF; cdr3_nt: TGTGCCAGCAGCTCCGGACGGCAGGGGCGAAGCACAGATACGCAGTATTTT
d_call: TRBD2; clone_size: -; j_call: TRBJ2-1; v_call: TRBV6-5; cdr3_aa: CASSYMTSGGNEQFF; cdr3_nt: TGTGCCAGCAGTTATATGACTAGCGGGGGGAATGAGCAGTTCTTC
d_call: -; clone_size: -; j_call: TRBJ2-1; v_call: TRBV25-1; cdr3_aa: CASSDAGVSYNEQFF; cdr3_nt: TGTGCCAGCAGTGACGCAGGGGTCTCCTACAATGAGCAGTTCTTC
d_call: TRBD1; clone_size: -; j_call: TRBJ1-2; v_call: TRBV4-2; cdr3_aa: CASSQGQGAYGYTF; cdr3_nt: TGTGCCAGCAGCCAAGGGCAGGGGGCTTATGGCTACACCTTC
d_call: -; clone_size: -; j_call: TRBJ1-6; v_call: TRBV5-1; cdr3_aa: CASSSQANSPLHF; cdr3_nt: TGCGCCAGCAGCTCCCAGGCTAATTCACCCCTCCACTTT
d_call: -; clone_size: -; j_call: TRBJ1-5; v_call: TRBV19; cdr3_aa: CASSRVPAGLTAGPQHF; cdr3_nt: TGTGCCAGTAGCCGCGTCCCGGCAGGGCTTACCGCCGGGCCCCAGCATTTT
d_call: -; clone_size: -; j_call: TRBJ2-3; v_call: TRBV18; cdr3_aa: CASSPSRNADTQYF; cdr3_nt: TGTGCCAGCTCACCTTCCAGGAACGCAGATACGCAGTATTTT
d_call: TRBD1; clone_size: few; j_call: TRBJ1-2; v_call: TRBV5-1; cdr3_aa: CASSPGATGGANGYTF; cdr3_nt: TGCGCCAGCAGCCCGGGGGCGACAGGGGGCGCAAACGGCTACACCTTC
d_call: TRBD1; clone_size: -; j_call: TRBJ2-7; v_call: TRBV9; cdr3_aa: CASSAGTGRYEQYF; cdr3_nt: TGTGCCAGCAGCGCCGGGACAGGGAGATACGAGCAGTACTTC
d_call: TRBD2; clone_size: -; j_call: TRBJ2-7; v_call: TRBV29-1; cdr3_aa: CSVEWLAGLRYEQYF; cdr3_nt: TGCAGCGTTGAATGGCTAGCGGGCCTCCGGTACGAGCAGTACTTC
d_call: -; clone_size: -; j_call: TRBJ2-3; v_call: TRBV7-3; cdr3_aa: CASSLNGRTDTQYF; cdr3_nt: TGTGCCAGCAGCTTAAACGGTCGCACAGATACGCAGTATTTT
d_call: TRBD1; clone_size: -; j_call: TRBJ1-1; v_call: TRBV18; cdr3_aa: CASSQIGQGDAFF; cdr3_nt: TGTGCCAGCTCCCAAATTGGACAGGGGGATGCTTTCTTT
d_call: -; clone_size: once; j_call: TRBJ1-5; v_call: TRBV10-3; cdr3_aa: CASRGGRENQPQHF; cdr3_nt: TGTGCCAGCCGTGGAGGGCGCGAGAATCAGCCCCAGCATTTT
d_call: TRBD1; clone_size: -; j_call: TRBJ1-3; v_call: TRBV7-2; cdr3_aa: CASSSYKNRGLISGNTIYF; cdr3_nt: TGTGCCAGCAGCTCATATAAAAACAGGGGGCTTATTTCTGGAAACACCATATATTTT
d_call: -; clone_size: -; j_call: TRBJ2-2; v_call: TRBV27; cdr3_aa: CASSLVWPHTGELFF; cdr3_nt: TGTGCCAGCAGTTTAGTCTGGCCGCACACCGGGGAGCTGTTTTTT
d_call: -; clone_size: -; j_call: TRBJ1-6; v_call: TRBV6-5; cdr3_aa: CASSYRGTRSPLHF; cdr3_nt: TGTGCCAGCAGTTACAGGGGGACTAGGTCACCCCTCCACTTT
d_call: TRBD2; clone_size: -; j_call: TRBJ2-7; v_call: TRBV27; cdr3_aa: CASSFIWLAGGRNYEQYF; cdr3_nt: TGTGCCAGCAGTTTTATCTGGCTAGCGGGAGGAAGAAACTACGAGCAGTACTTC
d_call: TRBD2; clone_size: -; j_call: TRBJ2-3; v_call: TRBV4-2; cdr3_aa: CASSQDRRGGTDTQYF; cdr3_nt: TGTGCCAGCAGCCAAGATCGGCGGGGGGGCACAGATACGCAGTATTTT
d_call: -; clone_size: -; j_call: TRBJ2-7; v_call: TRBV12-5; cdr3_aa: CASGLLAPGTYSYEQYF; cdr3_nt: TGTGCTAGTGGTTTGTTGGCCCCCGGGACTTACTCCTACGAGCAGTACTTC
d_call: TRBD1; clone_size: -; j_call: TRBJ2-5; v_call: TRBV6-6; cdr3_aa: CASSYSQGAETQYF; cdr3_nt: TGTGCCAGCAGTTACTCGCAGGGGGCGGAGACCCAGTACTTC
d_call: -; clone_size: -; j_call: TRBJ2-7; v_call: TRBV9; cdr3_aa: CASSVGGPYEQYF; cdr3_nt: TGTGCCAGCAGCGTCGGGGGGCCCTACGAGCAGTACTTC